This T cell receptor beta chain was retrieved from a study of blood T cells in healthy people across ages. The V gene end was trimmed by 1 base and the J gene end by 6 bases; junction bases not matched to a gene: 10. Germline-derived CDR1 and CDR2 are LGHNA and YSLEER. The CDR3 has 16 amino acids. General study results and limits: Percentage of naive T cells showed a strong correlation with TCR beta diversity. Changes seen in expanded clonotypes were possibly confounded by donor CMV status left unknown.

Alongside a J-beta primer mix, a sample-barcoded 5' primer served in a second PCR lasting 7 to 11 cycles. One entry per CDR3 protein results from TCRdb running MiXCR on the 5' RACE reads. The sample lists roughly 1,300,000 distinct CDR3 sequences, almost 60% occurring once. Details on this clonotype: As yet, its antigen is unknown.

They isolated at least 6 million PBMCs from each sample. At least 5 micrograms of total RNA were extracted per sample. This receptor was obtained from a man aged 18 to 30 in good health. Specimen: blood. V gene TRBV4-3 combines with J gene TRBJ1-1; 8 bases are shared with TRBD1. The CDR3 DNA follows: TGCGCCAGCAGCCAAGCCGCACAGGGGGGAGGGCCTGAAGCTTTCTTT. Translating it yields CASSQAAQGGGPEAFF.